The clone carrying this T cell receptor (beta chain) was counted a few times. The CDR3 is made up of 13 amino acids. Trimming at V came to 6 bases and at J to 4 bases, leaving 5 bases not matched to a gene. CDR1 is SQVTM, CDR2 ANQGSEA, per germline. This sample was included in a study of early T cells in non-severe SARS-CoV-2 infection. Individual cDNA molecules received unique molecular identifiers during library preparation. TCRdb used MiXCR to reprocess the 5' RACE reads, holding one entry per CDR3 protein. The sample includes some 100,000 distinct CDR3 sequences, about 15% seen only once; the top ten take around 0.58%.

The TCR sequence derives from an adult who was a healthcare worker with PCR-confirmed SARS-CoV-2 infection or an uninfected control (not recorded which). This chain connects TRBV29-1 to TRBJ2-2, with 7 bases fitting TRBD1. Material: whole blood. The CDR3 protein is CSVRGQSTGELFF. Written as DNA, the CDR3 is TGCAGCGTGAGGGGACAGTCCACCGGGGAGCTGTTTTTT.